This T cell receptor beta chain derives from a study of blood T cell repertoires in COVID-19. Trimming took 0 bases from V and 3 from J, leaving 11 bases between them. Per the germline V gene, CDR1 is MGHRA and CDR2 is YSYEKL. CDR3 size: 16 residues. This table comes from immunoSEQ multiplex PCR, and its TCRdb copy is limited to in-frame clones, with some not included. In the table there are around 200,000 clones, over 75% of which are singletons. V usage is TRBV4-1 and J usage is TRBJ1-4, with D perhaps TRBD1 (5 bases). What was sequenced was PBMCs or T cells enriched from blood (not recorded which). The receptor was isolated from a middle-aged man who had recovered from COVID-19. CDR3 in DNA: TGCGCCAGCAGCCAAGATCAGGGCCCGGCTAATGAAAAACTGTTTTTT. Translated, it gives CASSQDQGPANEKLFF.